A selection of T cell receptor beta chains follows, all from one sample in a study of response to subunit inactivated influenza vaccine. TCRdb called the RT-PCR reads again in MiXCR, with one record for every CDR3 protein. The sample records 550,000 to 600,000 distinct CDR3 sequences, 10% to 15% being singletons. The sequenced sample was PBMCs from blood, obtained on the day of vaccination. The source of these receptors is a man aged 50-59 years who received an inactivated influenza vaccine. CDR3s include the opening cysteine and the closing phenylalanine or tryptophan. D genes are given only for firm matches. Clone size is given for some rows only: seen once, a few or many times, or a class if the clone is expanded.

clone size: few
V gene: TRBV7-8
D gene: NA
J gene: TRBJ1-3
CDR3 protein: CASSLGATSGNTIYF
CDR3 DNA: TGTGCCAGCAGCTTAGGGGCCACCTCTGGAAACACCATATATTTT

clone size: NA
V gene: TRBV11-2
D gene: NA
J gene: TRBJ2-2
CDR3 protein: CASSRRPEGSGNTGELFF
CDR3 DNA: TGTGCCAGCAGCCGCCGTCCGGAGGGGAGTGGGAACACCGGGGAGCTGTTTTTT

clone size: NA
V gene: TRBV12-3/TRBV12-4
D gene: TRBD1
J gene: TRBJ2-2
CDR3 protein: CASRVDRGLTGELFF
CDR3 DNA: TGTGCCAGCAGGGTGGACAGGGGTCTAACCGGGGAGCTGTTTTTT

clone size: NA
V gene: TRBV5-1
D gene: NA
J gene: TRBJ2-1
CDR3 protein: CASSLALVRDNEQFF
CDR3 DNA: TGCGCCAGCAGCTTGGCCCTAGTCAGGGACAATGAGCAGTTCTTC

clone size: few
V gene: TRBV21-1
D gene: NA
J gene: TRBJ2-1
CDR3 protein: CASSKWGELPYNEQFF
CDR3 DNA: TGTGCCAGCAGCAAATGGGGGGAATTACCTTACAATGAGCAGTTCTTC

clone size: NA
V gene: TRBV7-2
D gene: TRBD1
J gene: TRBJ2-5
CDR3 protein: CASSRPGQGQYF
CDR3 DNA: TGTGCCAGCAGCCGACCCGGACAGGGCCAGTACTTC

clone size: many
V gene: TRBV28
D gene: TRBD2
J gene: TRBJ2-3
CDR3 protein: CASSLAGGPNTQYF
CDR3 DNA: TGTGCCAGCTCTTTAGCGGGAGGGCCGAATACGCAGTATTTT

clone size: NA
V gene: TRBV19
D gene: TRBD1
J gene: TRBJ2-1
CDR3 protein: CASSINPGTGRNEQFF
CDR3 DNA: TGTGCCAGTAGTATCAACCCCGGGACAGGGAGGAATGAGCAGTTCTTC

clone size: few
V gene: TRBV6-1
D gene: NA
J gene: TRBJ2-5
CDR3 protein: CASSRDTAGETQYF
CDR3 DNA: TGTGCCAGCAGTCGGGACACGGCGGGAGAGACCCAGTACTTC

clone size: NA
V gene: TRBV7-8
D gene: TRBD2
J gene: TRBJ2-1
CDR3 protein: CASSLSGLAYNEQFF
CDR3 DNA: TGTGCCAGCAGCTTGTCGGGACTAGCATACAATGAGCAGTTCTTC

clone size: many
V gene: TRBV7-2
D gene: NA
J gene: TRBJ1-5
CDR3 protein: CASSYREYQPQHF
CDR3 DNA: TGTGCCAGCAGCTACAGGGAGTATCAGCCCCAGCATTTT

clone size: few
V gene: TRBV3-1
D gene: TRBD2
J gene: TRBJ2-2
CDR3 protein: CASSHRLAGVLGTGELFF
CDR3 DNA: TGTGCCAGCAGCCATAGACTAGCGGGAGTTTTGGGCACCGGGGAGCTGTTTTTT

clone size: few
V gene: TRBV6-1
D gene: NA
J gene: TRBJ1-5
CDR3 protein: CASSETRVIQPQHF
CDR3 DNA: TGTGCCAGCAGTGAAACCAGGGTTATTCAGCCCCAGCATTTT

clone size: NA
V gene: TRBV16
D gene: NA
J gene: TRBJ1-6
CDR3 protein: CASSQSPSGNYNSPLHF
CDR3 DNA: TGTGCCAGCAGCCAATCGCCTTCCGGCAACTATAATTCACCCCTCCACTTT

clone size: few
V gene: TRBV28
D gene: TRBD2
J gene: TRBJ2-7
CDR3 protein: CASSSAGEGSYEQYF
CDR3 DNA: TGTGCCAGCAGCTCCGCTGGGGAGGGATCCTACGAGCAGTACTTC

clone size: NA
V gene: TRBV4-3
D gene: NA
J gene: TRBJ2-2
CDR3 protein: CASSQPDVPTGELFF
CDR3 DNA: TGCGCCAGCAGCCAACCTGACGTCCCCACCGGGGAGCTGTTTTTT

clone size: NA
V gene: TRBV29-1
D gene: NA
J gene: TRBJ2-7
CDR3 protein: CSITDTYEQYF
CDR3 DNA: TGCAGTATCACGGACACCTACGAGCAGTACTTC

clone size: NA
V gene: TRBV12-3/TRBV12-4
D gene: TRBD2
J gene: TRBJ2-5
CDR3 protein: CASSPQRGGRETQYF
CDR3 DNA: TGTGCCAGCAGCCCCCAGCGGGGGGGCAGGGAGACCCAGTACTTC

clone size: NA
V gene: TRBV28
D gene: NA
J gene: TRBJ2-1
CDR3 protein: CASSLLVISGSYNEQFF
CDR3 DNA: TGTGCCAGCAGTTTATTGGTGATCTCTGGGTCCTACAATGAGCAGTTCTTC

clone size: NA
V gene: TRBV6-1
D gene: NA
J gene: TRBJ1-3
CDR3 protein: CASRREAGNTIYF
CDR3 DNA: TGTGCCAGCCGGAGGGAGGCTGGAAACACCATATATTTT